The 12 T cell receptor beta chains reported below all come from one sample, sequenced in a study of T cell repertoires in cytomegalovirus infection. From the reads, TCRdb called clonotypes with MiXCR, one entry per CDR3 protein. This sample has about 830,000 distinct CDR3 sequences, with 30% to 35% found just once. The antigens for these receptors are not known. This sample comprised cultured CD8+ T cells from PBMCs, obtained from culture after CMV antigen stimulation. The receptor set was obtained from a human donor in good health (CMV status not recorded). Some clones in this sample may be carry-over from other donors' samples.

The V and J genes are TRBV5-1 and TRBJ1-4; D call uncertain. V gave up 4 bases and J gave up 6 bases, with 7 bases separating them. Per the germline V gene, CDR1 is SGHRS and CDR2 is YFSETQ. This CDR3 contains 12 residues. CDR3 bases: TGCGCCAGCAGCCCCTCCGATGAAAAACTGTTTTTT. Translating it yields CASSPSDEKLFF.

This clonotype was counted at least ten times. The chain uses TRBV7-8 and TRBJ2-3; TRBD1 matches 7 bases. The V gene end was trimmed by 7 bases and the J gene end by 0 bases; junction bases not matched to a gene: 7. CDR1 SGHVS and CDR2 FQNEAQ come from the germline V gene. CDR3 length: 15 amino acids. Here the CDR3 reads CASKRQGLSTDTQYF. DNA for the CDR3: TGTGCCAGCAAGCGACAGGGCCTTAGCACAGATACGCAGTATTTT.

Concerning this clonotype: Compared with germline, one end of the junction differs, possibly owing to a read error. The chain recombines TRBV5-1 with TRBJ1-1; D perhaps matches TRBD1 (6 bases). Germline loops: CDR1 SGHRS, CDR2 YFSETQ. This CDR3 comprises 14 residues. CDR3 sequence (DNA): TGCGCCAGTAGCTTAGGGGGTAGGTTGACTGAAGCTTTCTTT. It encodes CASSLGGRLTEAFF.

This clonotype was seen a single time. V and J are TRBV20-1 and TRBJ1-6, with TRBD1 identical over 9 bases. Per the germline V gene, CDR1 is DFQATT and CDR2 is SNEGSKA (reference sequence). J was trimmed by 7 bases and V by 5 bases; bases with no gene match: 3. This CDR3 is built from 13 residues. The CDR3 DNA sequence: TGCAGTGCTCCGGACAGGGGAAATTCACCCCTCCACTTT. Amino acid sequence: CSAPDRGNSPLHF.

The chain uses TRBV6-1 and TRBJ2-7; D is uncertain. The CDR3 totals 13 residues. In germline, CDR1 is MNHNS, CDR2 SASEGT. Trimming stripped 5 bases from V and 6 bases from J, with 14 bases between. CDR3: CASSYGPTGEQYV. The CDR3, as DNA: TGTGCCAGCAGTTACGGGCCGACCGGCGAGCAGTACGTC.

This clonotype showed up just a few times. The chain employs TRBV18 and TRBJ2-7, with D possibly being TRBD1 or TRBD2 (5 bases each). V was clipped by 4 bases and J by 5 bases, with 18 bases between them. From germline, CDR1 is KGHSH and CDR2 LQKENI. The CDR3 contains 15 residues. In DNA form, the CDR3 reads TGTGCCAGCTCACTCGCCCCGGGACGCGGCGACGAGCAGTACGTC. It specifies CASSLAPGRGDEQYV.

This clonotype was found a few times. The rearrangement links TRBV7-6 to TRBJ2-2, with D perhaps assigned TRBD1 or TRBD2 (6 bases each). The CDR3 contains 17 residues. Germline V gene data show CDR1 as SGHVS and CDR2 as FNYEAQ. Trimming left V 1 base short and J 2 bases short, with 14 bases between. CDR3 amino acids: CASSLGSRGPNTGELFF. CDR3 DNA sequence: TGTGCCAGCAGCTTAGGGAGCCGGGGGCCCAACACCGGGGAGCTGTTTTTT.

About this clonotype itself: A junction end diverges from the germline sequence, so it may reflect a read error. The V and J genes are TRBV28 and TRBJ1-1, with TRBD1 as a possible D gene (6 bases). The V gene's germline CDR1 is MDHEN and CDR2 SYDVKM. The CDR3 is 21 residues long. DNA for the CDR3: TGCGCCAGCAGTTTTGACCAGAGCCTAGGGGGGGGGTTTTTGGGGAACACTGAAGCTTTCTTT. Protein product: CASSFDQSLGGGFLGNTEAFF.

The chain couples TRBV10-3 to TRBJ2-5, with TRBD2 identical over 15 bases. The V and J ends lost 10 bases and 5 bases, in that order; junction bases with no gene match: 8. Germline assignment: CDR1 ENHRY and CDR2 SYGVKD. The CDR3 has 15 residues. The CDR3 sequence: CATGTSGGLGETQYF. The CDR3, as DNA: TGTGCCACCGGGACTAGCGGGGGGCTGGGGGAGACCCAGTACTTC.

The chain is built from TRBV19 and TRBJ1-5; D gene uncertain. Germline V gives CDR1 LNHDA, CDR2 SQIVND (reference sequence). The germline V and J ends were trimmed by 6 bases and 1 base, with 13 bases remaining between them. This CDR3 is built from 15 residues. CDR3 DNA sequence: TGTGCCAGTAGATGGAGTACGAGAAGCAATCAGCCCCAGCATTTT. Its protein product is CASRWSTRSNQPQHF.

The V call is TRBV2, the J call TRBJ2-1; TRBD1 aligns across 7 bases. Germline V lookup: CDR1 SNHLY, CDR2 FYNNEI. The CDR3 extends over 16 amino acids. J lost 5 bases, V lost 0 bases, and 7 bases had no gene match. In DNA form, the CDR3 reads TGTGCCAGCAGTGAAGCGCTCGGGACAGCAAACAATGAGCAGTTCTTC. It yields the protein CASSEALGTANNEQFF.

This clonotype was counted ten times or more. The chain uses TRBV7-2 and TRBJ2-7; D may be TRBD1 (5 bases). The CDR3 runs 12 residues. Trimming removed 5 bases from V and 5 bases from J, with 10 bases in between. Germline V gene sequence: CDR1 SGHTA, CDR2 FQGNSA. Written as DNA, the CDR3 is TGTGCCAGCAGCACCCAGGGAAACGAGCAGTACTTC. It translates to CASSTQGNEQYF.